The 31 T cell receptor beta chains in this list originate from one sample, sequenced in a study of T cell responses to AZD1222 COVID-19 vaccine. TCRdb keeps only in-frame clones here, not all; method: immunoSEQ multiplex PCR. The sample lists 130,000 to 150,000 clones; about 82% were seen once. Sequencing was performed on peripheral blood, taken 28 days after the second AZD1222 dose. These receptors originate from an adult who received the AZD1222 COVID-19 vaccine.

The chain combines TRBV6-1 with TRBJ2-5; D possibly matches TRBD1 or TRBD2 (5 bases each). The CDR3 has 16 amino acids. In germline, CDR1 is MNHNS, CDR2 SASEGT. The V end lost 3 bases, the J end lost 5 bases, and 19 bases lay between the germline ends. Here the CDR3 DNA reads TGTGCCAGCAGTGAGCGGGCAAGGGGCCTGGGGGAGACCCAGTACTTC. It is translated as CASSERARGLGETQYF.

The chain couples TRBV12-5 to TRBJ1-5; a weak D match, TRBD1 (6 bases). The germline V gene has CDR1 LGHNT and CDR2 FRNRAP. The CDR3 is made up of 12 amino acids. Trimming took 6 bases from V and 5 from J, leaving 8 bases between them. CDR3 nucleotides: TGTGCTAGTGGCTACAGGGATCAGCCCCAGCATTTT. This encodes CASGYRDQPQHF.

The chain recombines TRBV5-4 with TRBJ2-2; tentatively, D is TRBD1 (7 bases). Between the trimmed V and J ends, which lost 3 bases and 6 bases, there was a span of 15 bases. Germline assignment: CDR1 SGHNT and CDR2 YYREEE (reference sequence). The CDR3 sequence is 15 residues long. CDR3 sequence reads: CASSSQQGGPGELFF. The CDR3 coding sequence is TGTGCCAGCAGCTCGCAGCAGGGGGGTCCCGGGGAGCTGTTTTTT.

The chain is built from TRBV15 and TRBJ1-6; no clear D. CDR1 and CDR2 from the germline V gene are LNHNV and YYDKDF (reference sequence). V was pared by 0 bases and J by 8 bases, with 5 bases between. The CDR3 is 13 amino acids. CDR3 in DNA: TGTGCCACCAGCAGAGATATCGATTCACCCCTCCACTTT. Protein sequence: CATSRDIDSPLHF.

J is TRBJ1-1 and V is TRBV6-1, with D possibly being TRBD1 (5 bases). CDR1 and CDR2 (germline): MNHNS, SASEGT. With 0 bases removed from V and 4 bases from J, the gap between germline ends came to 9 bases. The CDR3 runs 14 residues. DNA for the CDR3: TGTGCCAGCAGTGAAGCCGGGAGGGGCACTGAAGCTTTCTTT. Protein: CASSEAGRGTEAFF.

The chain joins TRBV23-1 to TRBJ1-1; D is unresolved. TRBV23-1 is assigned to the ORF class and has an uncertain function. The CDR3 totals 13 residues. Trimming pared 2 bases from V and 8 bases from J, leaving 12 bases between. The CDR3, as DNA: TGCGCCAGCAGTCAACCCGGAGCAGTCGAAGCTTTCTTT. This gives the protein CASSQPGAVEAFF.

The V and J genes are TRBV10-2 and TRBJ1-5; 7 bases agree with TRBD1. The CDR3 is 13 amino acids. Per germline, CDR1 WSHSY and CDR2 SAAADI. V was pared by 2 bases and J by 11 bases, with 6 bases of the junction left unmatched. CDR3 nucleotides: TGCGCCAGCAGTGAGACTACAGGGGCGGCCCAGCATTTT. Translating gives CASSETTGAAQHF.

The chain joins TRBV30 to TRBJ1-4; TRBD1 matches 8 bases. CDR3 size: 14 residues. Germline-derived CDR1 and CDR2 are GTSNPN and SVGIG (reference sequence). V was pared by 5 bases and J by 2 bases, with 4 bases of the junction left unmatched. CDR3 amino acids: CAWGQGATNEKLFF. For the CDR3, the DNA is TGTGCCTGGGGCCAGGGGGCGACTAATGAAAAACTGTTTTTT.

The rearrangement joins TRBV6-1 to TRBJ2-1, with 15 bases fitting TRBD2. V lost 4 bases, J lost 9 bases, and 7 bases stayed unmatched. CDR1 MNHNS and CDR2 SASEGT come from the germline V gene. The CDR3 is 16 residues long. The CDR3 DNA sequence: TGTGCCAGCAGTGCATGGACTAGCGGGGGGGCCGGTGAGCAGTTCTTC. Protein product: CASSAWTSGGAGEQFF.

The chain employs TRBV2 and TRBJ1-6; D gene unclear. Germline V lookup: CDR1 SNHLY, CDR2 FYNNEI. There are 14 residues in the CDR3. Trimming left V 3 bases short and J 8 bases short, with 11 bases between. Written as DNA, the CDR3 is TGTGCCAGCAGTGAGAGAGGGTCGGATTCACCCCTCCACTTT. As protein: CASSERGSDSPLHF.

The chain is built from TRBV4-2 and TRBJ2-3; no clear D gene. In germline, CDR1 is LGHNA, CDR2 YNFKEQ. The CDR3 has 13 amino acids. Between the trimmed V and J ends, which lost 2 bases and 6 bases, there was a span of 9 bases. CDR3: CASSQSPFDTQYF. In nucleotides, the CDR3 is TGTGCCAGCAGCCAATCGCCTTTCGATACGCAGTATTTT.

This clone is a singleton in its sample. The chain carries TRBV5-6 and TRBJ1-2; unclear D gene. The CDR3 is 18 amino acids. CDR1 SGHDT and CDR2 YYEEEE come from the germline V gene. Trimming stripped 0 bases from V and 6 bases from J, with 24 bases between. The CDR3 DNA sequence: TGTGCCAGCAGCTTGGGGTGGCAGGTATTGATTGCGGTGGATGGCTACACCTTC. Its translation: CASSLGWQVLIAVDGYTF.

This chain uses TRBV5-1 with TRBJ2-7; D possibly corresponds to TRBD1 (5 bases). The CDR3 loop spans 14 amino acids. CDR1 is SGHRS, CDR2 YFSETQ, per germline. Deletions cut 4 bases from V and 3 bases from J, with 14 bases between. The CDR3 loop is CASSRNRTCYEQYF. In DNA form, the CDR3 reads TGCGCCAGCAGCCGAAACAGGACCTGCTACGAGCAGTACTTC. The entire variable domain, with the rest obtained from reference TRBV5-1 and TRBJ2-7, is as follows: KAGVTQTPRYLIKTRGQQVTLSCSPISGHRSVSWYQQTPGQGLQFLFEYFSETQRNKGNFPGRFSGRQFSNSRSEMNVSTLELGDSALYLCASSRNRTCYEQYFGPGTRLTVT.

The V gene is TRBV3-1 (or the pseudogene TRBV3-2), the J gene TRBJ2-5; 8 bases map to TRBD2. CDR1 and CDR2 (germline): LGHDT, YNNKEL (reference sequence). The CDR3 totals 14 residues. V trimming: 1 base; J trimming: 7 bases; junction bases outside the gene matches: 5. The CDR3 loop is CASSQGSGTGTQYF. The CDR3 DNA is TGTGCCAGCAGCCAAGGTAGCGGGACGGGGACCCAGTACTTC.

The chain uses TRBV6-5 and TRBJ1-2; 7 bases are a match to TRBD1. J lost 4 bases, V lost 6 bases, and 8 bases had no gene match. Germline CDR1 and CDR2: MNHEY and SVGAGI. The CDR3 length is 14 residues. CDR3 region: CASRGTVEFYGYTF. The CDR3 DNA is TGTGCCAGCAGGGGGACAGTCGAATTCTATGGCTACACCTTC.

This clone was seen a handful of times. V is TRBV6-5 and J is TRBJ1-2; the D is unclear. V lost 2 bases and J lost 4, with 8 bases in between. The CDR3 extends over 13 amino acids. Germline V gene sequence: CDR1 MNHEY, CDR2 SVGAGI. The CDR3 loop reads CASSYIEGYGYTF. The CDR3 DNA follows: TGTGCCAGCAGTTACATCGAGGGCTATGGCTACACCTTC.

This clone was observed once. The J gene is TRBJ1-1, the V gene TRBV5-4, with 7 bases that match TRBD1. This CDR3 comprises 14 residues. V dropped 2 bases and J dropped 1; count of bases not matched to a gene: 2. Germline V gene data show CDR1 as SGHNT and CDR2 as YYREEE (reference sequence). CDR3 protein: CASSFQGGNTEAFF. For the CDR3, the DNA is TGTGCCAGCAGCTTTCAGGGGGGGAACACTGAAGCTTTCTTT.

The chain combines TRBV10-3 with TRBJ2-1; a possible D gene is TRBD1 (6 bases). The CDR3 length is 13 residues. V lost 3 bases and J lost 8, with 11 bases in between. The germline CDR1 and CDR2 sequences are ENHRY and SYGVKD. CDR3: CAISEGQPDEQFF. The CDR3 DNA sequence: TGTGCCATCAGTGAAGGACAGCCCGATGAGCAGTTCTTC.

This rearrangement joins TRBV2 to TRBJ1-6, with D unclear. CDR1 SNHLY and CDR2 FYNNEI come from the germline V gene. V was clipped by 7 bases and J by 0 bases, with 7 bases between them. This CDR3 is built from 14 residues. CDR3 amino acids: CASNRYSYNSPLHF. The CDR3 DNA reads as TGTGCCAGCAATCGCTACTCCTATAATTCACCCCTCCACTTT.

The table lists this clone with a few counts. The gene calls are TRBV4-1 and TRBJ2-3; D gene uncertain. The CDR3 covers 15 residues. The germline gives CDR1 MGHRA, CDR2 YSYEKL. Trimming took 0 bases from V and 3 from J, leaving 10 bases between them. CDR3 amino acids: CASSQEPGGTDTQYF. The CDR3 DNA reads as TGCGCCAGCAGCCAAGAGCCCGGTGGGACAGATACGCAGTATTTT.

The chain uses TRBV30 and TRBJ1-6, with D tentatively TRBD1 (5 bases). CDR3 length: 15 residues. Germline V gene data show CDR1 as GTSNPN and CDR2 as SVGIG (reference sequence). The V end lost 3 bases, the J end lost 7 bases, and 16 bases lay between the germline ends. The CDR3 loop is CAWRETGLINSPLHF. CDR3 DNA sequence: TGTGCCTGGAGAGAGACGGGACTTATCAATTCACCCCTCCACTTT.

The chain couples TRBV27 to TRBJ2-7; D is unclear. This CDR3 spans 16 amino acids. V lost 3 bases and J 6 bases, leaving 21 bases between the germline ends. Germline V gene data show CDR1 as MNHEY and CDR2 as SMNVEV (reference sequence). CDR3 nucleotide sequence: TGTGCCAGCAGTTTTCGCAGTAAGGGTCCCGGGCCCGAGCAGTACTTC. This gives the protein CASSFRSKGPGPEQYF.

V usage is TRBV5-6 and J usage is TRBJ2-1, with TRBD2 identical over 13 bases. V lost 4 bases, J lost 4 bases, and 8 bases stayed unmatched. The CDR3 consists of 17 residues. Germline V gives CDR1 SGHDT, CDR2 YYEEEE. CDR3 loop: CASSPGLAGEWYNEQFF. In DNA, the CDR3 is TGTGCCAGCAGCCCCGGACTAGCGGGAGAGTGGTACAATGAGCAGTTCTTC.

The chain is built from TRBV6-5 and TRBJ1-1; D possibly corresponds to TRBD1 (5 bases). V lost 0 bases and J lost 1, with 6 bases in between. The CDR3 spans 14 residues. Germline V gene lookup returns CDR1 MNHEY and CDR2 SVGAGI. The CDR3 nucleotides read TGTGCCAGCAGTTACTCGGGGGAGAACACTGAAGCTTTCTTT. It is translated as CASSYSGENTEAFF.

This chain joins TRBV7-9 and TRBJ1-4; no firm D call. V lost 3 bases and J 12 bases, leaving 11 bases between the germline ends. CDR1 is SEHNR and CDR2 is FQNEAQ in the germline V gene (reference sequence). CDR3 size: 12 residues. This CDR3 is CASSFFSMELFF. The CDR3 coding sequence is TGTGCCAGCAGCTTTTTCAGTATGGAACTGTTTTTT.

This clone was seen only once. The chain has TRBV2 and TRBJ1-1; D remains unclear. The CDR3 spans 14 residues. Between the trimmed V and J ends, which lost 2 bases and 5 bases, there was a span of 12 bases. Per the germline V gene, CDR1 is SNHLY and CDR2 is FYNNEI. The CDR3 region has the DNA TGTGCCAGCAGTGAATGGAGGGAAGGGACTGAAGCTTTCTTT. Amino acid sequence: CASSEWREGTEAFF.

A remark on this clone: This likely comes from a read error, as the CDR3 has no conserved phenylalanine or tryptophan at its end. The DNA is left out, because the CDR3 cannot be placed on it with certainty; the CDR3 is given as TCRdb lists it. The CDR3 spells CASGDIDGLARL. The chain joins TRBV12-5 to TRBJ2-7; TRBD2, the table's D call, lacks a check against the DNA. The CDR3 spans 12 residues, counting both ends. In germline, CDR1 is LGHNT, CDR2 FRNRAP.

The rearrangement uses TRBV27 and TRBJ2-3; possibly TRBD1 for D (6 bases). This CDR3 has 16 amino acids. Germline CDR1 is MNHEY and CDR2 is SMNVEV (reference sequence). Deletions cut 3 bases from V and 6 bases from J, with 19 bases between. In DNA form, the CDR3 reads TGTGCCAGCAGTTTCAGGGGATACGCCCAGCAGGATACGCAGTATTTT. Translated: CASSFRGYAQQDTQYF.

The CDR3 coding sequence is TGTGCCAGCAGCCTCAGTTGGGCCAAAAACATTCAGTACTTC. The encoded protein is CASSLSWAKNIQYF. The V gene is TRBV7-2, the J gene TRBJ2-4; D uncertain. Germline V gene sequence: CDR1 SGHTA, CDR2 FQGNSA. CDR3 length: 14 amino acids. V was pared by 5 bases and J by 1 base, with 9 bases between.

Written as DNA, the CDR3 is TGTGCCAGCAGCTCCGGGCAGGGACAGTACTTC. As protein: CASSSGQGQYF. This chain uses TRBV5-4 with TRBJ2-7; D may be TRBD1 (5 bases). The CDR3 covers 11 residues. V lost 3 bases to trimming and J lost 10 bases, with 11 bases between them. CDR1 is SGHNT and CDR2 is YYREEE in the germline V gene (reference sequence).

The chain joins TRBV18 to TRBJ1-2; D call uncertain. V shed 4 bases and J shed 4 bases, with 16 bases lying between them. From germline, CDR1 is KGHSH and CDR2 LQKENI. The CDR3 loop spans 15 amino acids. The CDR3 DNA reads as TGTGCCAGCTCACTAGACGGGCAGGCCAGCTATGGCTACACCTTC. Its translation: CASSLDGQASYGYTF. Combining the CDR3 with reference TRBV18 and TRBJ1-2 gives the whole variable domain NAGVMQNPRHLVRRRGQEARLRCSPMKGHSHVYWYRQLPEEGLKFMVYLQKENIIDESGMPKERFSAEFPKEGPSILRIQQVVRGDSAAYFCASSLDGQASYGYTFGSGTRLTVV.